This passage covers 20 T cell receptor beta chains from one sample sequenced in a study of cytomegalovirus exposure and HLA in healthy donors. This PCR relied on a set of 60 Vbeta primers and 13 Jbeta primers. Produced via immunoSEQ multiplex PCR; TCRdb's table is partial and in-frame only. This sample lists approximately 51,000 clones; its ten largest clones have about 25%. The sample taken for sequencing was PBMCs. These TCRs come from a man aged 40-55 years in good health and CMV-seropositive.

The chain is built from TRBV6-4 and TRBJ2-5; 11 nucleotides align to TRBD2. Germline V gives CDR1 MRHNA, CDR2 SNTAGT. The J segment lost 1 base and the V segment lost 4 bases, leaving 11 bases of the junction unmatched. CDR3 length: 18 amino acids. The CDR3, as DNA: TGTGCCAGCAGTGGGCCGGGACTAGCGGAGACGCCCCAAGAGACCCAGTACTTC. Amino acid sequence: CASSGPGLAETPQETQYF.

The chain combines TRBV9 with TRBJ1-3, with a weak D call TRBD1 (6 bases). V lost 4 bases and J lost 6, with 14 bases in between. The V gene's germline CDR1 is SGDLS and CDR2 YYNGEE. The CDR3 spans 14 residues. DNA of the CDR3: TGTGCCAGCAGCAACACAGGGAAGCCAAACACCATATATTTT. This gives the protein CASSNTGKPNTIYF.

The CDR3 spells CASSHGQDIAIYF. DNA of the CDR3: TGTGCCAGCTCACATGGACAGGATATCGCCATATATTTT. The rearrangement uses TRBV18 and TRBJ1-3, with TRBD1 matching over 7 bases. CDR1 is KGHSH, CDR2 LQKENI, per germline. This CDR3 is built from 13 residues. With V trimmed by 4 bases and J by 11 bases, 8 bases remained unmatched.

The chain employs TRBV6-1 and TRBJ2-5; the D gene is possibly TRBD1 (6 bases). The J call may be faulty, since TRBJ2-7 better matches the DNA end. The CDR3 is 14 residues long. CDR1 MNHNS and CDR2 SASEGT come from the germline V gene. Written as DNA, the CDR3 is TGTGCCAGCAGTGAGGACAGAAATTCCTACGAGCAGTACTTC. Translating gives CASSEDRNSYEQYF.

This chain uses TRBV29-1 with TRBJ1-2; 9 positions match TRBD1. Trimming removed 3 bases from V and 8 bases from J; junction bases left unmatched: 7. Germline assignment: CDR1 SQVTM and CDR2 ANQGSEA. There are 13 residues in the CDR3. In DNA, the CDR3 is TGCAGCGTTGAGGGACAGGGATTGAGCGGCTACACCTTC. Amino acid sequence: CSVEGQGLSGYTF.

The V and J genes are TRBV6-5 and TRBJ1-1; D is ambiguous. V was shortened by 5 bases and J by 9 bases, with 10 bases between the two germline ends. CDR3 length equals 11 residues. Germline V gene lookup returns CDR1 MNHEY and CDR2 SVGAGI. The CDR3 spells CASSASGKAFF. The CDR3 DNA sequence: TGTGCCAGCAGTGCGTCGGGGAAAGCTTTCTTT.

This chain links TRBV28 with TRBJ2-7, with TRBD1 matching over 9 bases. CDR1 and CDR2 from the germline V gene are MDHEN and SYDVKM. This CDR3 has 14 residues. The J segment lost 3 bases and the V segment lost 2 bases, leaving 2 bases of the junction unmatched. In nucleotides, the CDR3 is TGTGCCAGCAGTTTACTGGGACAGGGCTACGAGCAGTACTTC. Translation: CASSLLGQGYEQYF. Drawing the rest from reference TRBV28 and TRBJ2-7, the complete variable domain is DVKVTQSSRYLVKRTGEKVFLECVQDMDHENMFWYRQDPGLGLRLIYFSYDVKMKEKGDIPEGYSVSREKKERFSLILESASTNQTSMYLCASSLLGQGYEQYFGPGTRLTVT.

The CDR3 here is CASRTRFSYEQYF. For the CDR3, the DNA is TGCGCCAGCCGCACCAGGTTCTCCTACGAGCAGTACTTC. The rearrangement links TRBV5-1 to TRBJ2-7, with D unresolved. The CDR3 runs to 13 residues. Trimming took 7 bases from V and 0 from J, leaving 11 bases between them. Per germline, CDR1 SGHRS and CDR2 YFSETQ. Complete variable domain (other parts from reference TRBV5-1 and TRBJ2-7): KAGVTQTPRYLIKTRGQQVTLSCSPISGHRSVSWYQQTPGQGLQFLFEYFSETQRNKGNFPGRFSGRQFSNSRSEMNVSTLELGDSALYLCASRTRFSYEQYFGPGTRLTVT.

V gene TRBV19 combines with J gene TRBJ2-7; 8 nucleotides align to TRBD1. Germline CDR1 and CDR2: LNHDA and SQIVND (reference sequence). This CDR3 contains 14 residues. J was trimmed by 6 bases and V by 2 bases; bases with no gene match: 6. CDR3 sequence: CASSIQGAPTEQYF. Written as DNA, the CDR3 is TGTGCCAGTAGTATACAGGGGGCACCCACCGAGCAGTACTTC.

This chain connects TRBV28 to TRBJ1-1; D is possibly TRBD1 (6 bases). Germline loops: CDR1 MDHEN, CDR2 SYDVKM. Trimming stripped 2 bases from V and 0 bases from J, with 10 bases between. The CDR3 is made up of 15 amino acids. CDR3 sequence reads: CASSLEGGVNTEAFF. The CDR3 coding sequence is TGTGCCAGCAGTTTAGAGGGGGGGGTGAACACTGAAGCTTTCTTT.

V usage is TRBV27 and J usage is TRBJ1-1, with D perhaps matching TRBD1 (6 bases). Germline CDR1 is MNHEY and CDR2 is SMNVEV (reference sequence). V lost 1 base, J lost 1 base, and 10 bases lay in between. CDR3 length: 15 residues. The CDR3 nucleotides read TGTGCCAGCAGTTTATACGGCAGGGGGAACACTGAAGCTTTCTTT. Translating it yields CASSLYGRGNTEAFF.

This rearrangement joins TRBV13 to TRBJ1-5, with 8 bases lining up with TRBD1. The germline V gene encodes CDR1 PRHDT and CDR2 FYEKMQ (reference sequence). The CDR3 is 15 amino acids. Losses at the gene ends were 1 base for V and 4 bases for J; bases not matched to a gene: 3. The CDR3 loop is CASSLARGRNQPQHF. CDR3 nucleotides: TGTGCCAGCAGCTTAGCCAGGGGGCGGAATCAGCCCCAGCATTTT.

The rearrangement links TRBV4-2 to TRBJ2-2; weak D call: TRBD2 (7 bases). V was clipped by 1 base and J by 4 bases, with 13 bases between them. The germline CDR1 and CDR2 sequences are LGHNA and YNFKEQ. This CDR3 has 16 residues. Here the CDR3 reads CASSQGRGAGTGELFF. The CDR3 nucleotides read TGTGCCAGCAGCCAAGGACGGGGGGCCGGCACCGGGGAGCTGTTTTTT.

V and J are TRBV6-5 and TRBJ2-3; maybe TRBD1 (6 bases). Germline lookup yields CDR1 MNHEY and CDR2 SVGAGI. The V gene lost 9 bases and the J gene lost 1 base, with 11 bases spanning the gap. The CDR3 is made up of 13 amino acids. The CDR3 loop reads CASNRARTDTQYF. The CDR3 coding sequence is TGTGCCAGTAACAGGGCCCGCACAGATACGCAGTATTTT.

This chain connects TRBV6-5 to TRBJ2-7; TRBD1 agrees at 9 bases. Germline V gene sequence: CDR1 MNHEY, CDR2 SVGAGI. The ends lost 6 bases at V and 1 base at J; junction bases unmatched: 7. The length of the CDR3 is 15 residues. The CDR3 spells CASRPGQGLSYEQYF. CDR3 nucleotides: TGTGCCAGCAGGCCGGGACAGGGCCTTTCCTACGAGCAGTACTTC.

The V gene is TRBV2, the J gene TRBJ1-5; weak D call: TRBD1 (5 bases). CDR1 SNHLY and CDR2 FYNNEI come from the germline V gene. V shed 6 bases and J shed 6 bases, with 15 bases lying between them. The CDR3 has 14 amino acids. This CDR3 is CASRAQVLGQPQHF. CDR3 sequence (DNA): TGTGCCAGCAGGGCACAGGTATTAGGTCAGCCCCAGCATTTT. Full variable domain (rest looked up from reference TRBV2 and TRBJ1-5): EPEVTQTPSHQVTQMGQEVILRCVPISNHLYFYWYRQILGQKVEFLVSFYNNEISEKSEIFDDQFSVERPDGSNFTLKIRSTKLEDSAMYFCASRAQVLGQPQHFGDGTRLSIL.

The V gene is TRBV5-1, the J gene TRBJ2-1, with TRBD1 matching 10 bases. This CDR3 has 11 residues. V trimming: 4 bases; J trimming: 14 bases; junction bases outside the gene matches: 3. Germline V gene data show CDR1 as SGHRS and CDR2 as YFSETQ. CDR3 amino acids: CASSPGTGEFF. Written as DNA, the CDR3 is TGCGCCAGCAGCCCCGGGACAGGGGAGTTCTTC.

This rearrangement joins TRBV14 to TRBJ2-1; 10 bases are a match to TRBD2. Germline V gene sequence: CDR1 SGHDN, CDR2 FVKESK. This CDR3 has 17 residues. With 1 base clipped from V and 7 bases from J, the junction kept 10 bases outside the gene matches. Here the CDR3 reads CASSQAWSGGAENEQFF. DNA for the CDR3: TGTGCCAGCAGCCAAGCATGGAGCGGGGGGGCCGAAAATGAGCAGTTCTTC.

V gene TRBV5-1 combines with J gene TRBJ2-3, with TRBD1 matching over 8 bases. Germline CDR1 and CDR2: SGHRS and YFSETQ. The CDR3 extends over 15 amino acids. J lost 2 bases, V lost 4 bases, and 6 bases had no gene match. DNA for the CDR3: TGCGCCAGCAGCGAGGACAGGGCTAACACAGATACGCAGTATTTT. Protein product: CASSEDRANTDTQYF.

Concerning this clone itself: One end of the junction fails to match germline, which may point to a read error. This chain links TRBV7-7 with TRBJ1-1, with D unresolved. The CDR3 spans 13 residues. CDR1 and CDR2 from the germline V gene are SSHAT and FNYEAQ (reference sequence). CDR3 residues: CASSPRENTEAFF. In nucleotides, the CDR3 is TGTGCTAGCAGCCCGCGGGAGAACACTGAAGCTTTCTTT. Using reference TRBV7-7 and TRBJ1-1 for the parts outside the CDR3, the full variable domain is GAGVSQSPRYKVTKRGQDVTLRCDPISSHATLYWYQQALGQGPEFLTYFNYEAQPDKSGLPSDRFSAERPEGSISTLTIQRTEQRDSAMYRCASSPRENTEAFFGQGTRLTVV.